This is a list of T cell receptor beta chains from one sample in a study of blood T cell repertoires in COVID-19. The table came from immunoSEQ multiplex PCR; TCRdb's copy has only in-frame clones and leaves some out. The top ten hold about 2.3% of the sample, which has around 130,000 clones, around four fifths seen once. Sequences were obtained from PBMCs or T cells enriched from blood (not recorded which). These receptors were taken from a man in his forties with acute COVID-19. Both conserved end residues are part of each CDR3. The order of the fields is D gene, CDR3 length, J gene, clone size, V gene, CDR3 protein, CDR3 DNA. A D gene is named only where the DNA matches it firmly. Size is omitted from some rows. Given values are once, few, many or a class for expanded clones.

NA	13	TRBJ1-3	NA	TRBV21-1	CASSKNRANTIYF	TGTGCCAGCAGCAAAAACAGGGCCAACACCATATATTTT
NA	15	TRBJ2-7	NA	TRBV10-3	CAISEVTKRSYEQYF	TGTGCCATCAGTGAGGTGACTAAGCGGAGCTACGAGCAGTACTTC
TRBD2	16	TRBJ2-1	NA	TRBV7-3	CASSLIPSGPNNEQFF	TGTGCCAGCAGCTTAATCCCTAGCGGCCCTAACAATGAGCAGTTCTTC
NA	10	TRBJ1-5	NA	TRBV24-1	CATSPQPQHF	TGTGCCACCAGTCCGCAGCCCCAGCATTTT
NA	14	TRBJ1-2	NA	TRBV7-9	CASSFGGSNYGYTF	TGTGCCAGCAGCTTCGGGGGTTCAAACTATGGCTACACCTTC
NA	13	TRBJ2-5	NA	TRBV6-5	CASTLKGQETQYF	TGTGCCAGCACCCTCAAGGGGCAAGAGACCCAGTACTTC
TRBD2	17	TRBJ2-3	NA	TRBV11-2	CASSLSEGGGGADTQYF	TGTGCCAGCAGCTTATCCGAGGGCGGCGGGGGGGCAGATACGCAGTATTTT
NA	14	TRBJ2-7	few	TRBV18	CASSPGTGLGEQYF	TGTGCCAGCTCACCAGGAACAGGGCTTGGCGAGCAGTACTTC
NA	13	TRBJ2-1	NA	TRBV3-1/TRBV3-2	CASSLDVGGEQFF	TGTGCCAGCAGCCTCGATGTAGGAGGTGAGCAGTTCTTC
NA	14	TRBJ1-5	NA	TRBV2	CASSAERGGQPQHF	TGTGCCAGCAGTGCGGAAAGGGGTGGTCAGCCCCAGCATTTT
TRBD1	14	TRBJ1-4	few	TRBV7-9	CASSSRDREEKLFF	TGTGCCAGCAGCTCCCGGGACAGGGAAGAAAAACTGTTTTTT
NA	16	TRBJ1-1	few	TRBV14	CASSQTYSYMNTEAFF	TGTGCCAGCAGCCAGACCTACAGTTACATGAACACTGAAGCTTTCTTT
NA	12	TRBJ1-1	NA	TRBV7-2	CASSPRTVKHFF	TGTGCCAGCAGCCCTAGGACAGTAAAGCATTTCTTT
TRBD2	15	TRBJ2-7	NA	TRBV18	CASSPPVAGAYEQYF	TGTGCCAGCTCACCACCAGTAGCGGGAGCCTACGAGCAGTACTTC
NA	15	TRBJ1-1	NA	TRBV19	CASSIGSRGYTEAFF	TGTGCCAGTAGTATAGGCTCCCGGGGGTACACTGAAGCTTTCTTT
NA	15	TRBJ2-4	NA	TRBV7-3	CASSLKGKGRNIQYF	TGTGCCAGCAGCTTAAAGGGGAAGGGCCGAAACATTCAGTACTTC
NA	13	TRBJ1-2	NA	TRBV29-1	CSGSPGNDYGYTF	TGCAGCGGCTCGCCGGGGAACGACTATGGCTACACCTTC
NA	15	TRBJ1-1	NA	TRBV18	CASSPRGGAGTEAFF	TGTGCCAGCTCACCACGAGGGGGGGCAGGGACTGAAGCTTTCTTT
TRBD2	13	TRBJ2-7	NA	TRBV3-1/TRBV3-2	CASRVGGSDEQYF	TGTGCCAGCAGGGTGGGGGGGAGCGACGAGCAGTACTTC
NA	16	TRBJ1-5	once	TRBV5-6	CASSLGPGNSNQPQHF	TGTGCCAGCAGCTTGGGACCCGGGAATAGCAATCAGCCCCAGCATTTT
TRBD1	17	TRBJ1-2	few	TRBV5-1	CASKQKFRDRLHYGYTF	TGCGCCAGCAAGCAAAAGTTTCGGGACAGACTACACTATGGCTACACCTTC